Given below is one T cell receptor (beta chain) in context. The data originate from a study of OX40 agonist ivuxolimab in advanced cancers. The CDR3 loop spans 14 amino acids. The germline V gene encodes CDR1 SGHRS and CDR2 YFSETQ. Trimming removed 3 bases at V and 1 base at J, with 10 bases between. Assay used: immunoSEQ multiplex PCR; TCRdb lists only in-frame clones, some missing. Found here are just under 95,000 clones, 87% of them singletons; the top ten hold more than 0.25%. The sequence derives from an adult with an advanced solid tumor such as melanoma, head and neck, liver or kidney cancer. This chain links TRBV5-1 with TRBJ2-5; D might be TRBD1 or TRBD2, each matching 5 bases. The source was CD4+ or CD8+ T cells sorted from blood, collected in a trial of the OX40 agonist ivuxolimab. CDR3 residues: CASSSPGPQETQYF. CDR3 coding DNA: TGCGCCAGCAGCTCCCCGGGGCCCCAAGAGACCCAGTACTTC.